The clone carrying this T cell receptor beta chain was counted at least ten times. The data belong to a study of early T cells in non-severe SARS-CoV-2 infection. Study details: RNA in bulk from unsorted whole blood was sequenced, and chains were unpaired.

TCRdb reprocessed the 5' RACE reads via MiXCR and lists one record per CDR3 protein. Of around 46,000 distinct CDR3 sequences in the sample, around 5.6% were seen once. Trimming cost V 4 bases and J 6 bases; bases outside gene matches: 8. Germline V gene data show CDR1 as LGHDT and CDR2 as YNNKEL (reference sequence). The CDR3 has 15 residues. This TCR derives from an adult who was a healthcare worker with PCR-confirmed SARS-CoV-2 infection or an uninfected control (not recorded which). Sequenced sample: whole blood. This chain connects TRBV3-1 to TRBJ2-2; TRBD1 matches at 7 bases. The CDR3 DNA reads TGTGCCAGCAGCCCACAGGACAGGCGGTCCGGGGAGCTGTTTTTT. It is translated as CASSPQDRRSGELFF.